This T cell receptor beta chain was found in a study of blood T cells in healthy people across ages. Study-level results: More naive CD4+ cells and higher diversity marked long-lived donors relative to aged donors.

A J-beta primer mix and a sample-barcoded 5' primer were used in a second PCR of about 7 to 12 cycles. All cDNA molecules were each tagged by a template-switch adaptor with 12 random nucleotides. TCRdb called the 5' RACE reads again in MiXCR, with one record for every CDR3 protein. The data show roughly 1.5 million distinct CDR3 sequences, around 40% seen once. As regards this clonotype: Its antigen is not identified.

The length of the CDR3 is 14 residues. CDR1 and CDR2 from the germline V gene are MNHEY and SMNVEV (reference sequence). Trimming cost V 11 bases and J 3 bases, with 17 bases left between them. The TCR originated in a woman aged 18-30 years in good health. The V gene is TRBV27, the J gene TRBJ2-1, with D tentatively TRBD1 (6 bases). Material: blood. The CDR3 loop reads CAAQPQGNYNEQFF. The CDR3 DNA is TGTGCCGCCCAACCACAGGGAAACTACAATGAGCAGTTCTTC.